This TCR beta chain comes out of a study of cytomegalovirus exposure and HLA in healthy donors. At the level of the study: A previous analysis identified 95 million to 120 million unique TCR beta sequences derived from 180 million or so T cells. Notes on the study in general: TCR sequences were mostly rare, though some public TCRs occurred in many donors. An analysis that was carried out later associated 15,000 to 20,000 TCR beta sequences with HLA alleles at 0.05 false discovery rate. The study designated 150 or so TCR beta chains cytomegalovirus-associated.

Researchers ran the PCR with 60 Vbeta and 13 Jbeta primers. Produced via immunoSEQ multiplex PCR; TCRdb's table is partial and in-frame only. The top ten hold approximately 2% of the sample, which has roughly 130,000 clones, 79% seen once. The CDR3 is 14 residues long. Germline V gene sequence: CDR1 LNHDA, CDR2 SQIVND (reference sequence). Trimming stripped 4 bases from V and 4 bases from J, with 11 bases between. Details on this clone: Its antigen is as yet unknown.

The sample consisted of PBMCs. This clonotype was sampled from a man younger than 35 in good health and CMV-seronegative. This chain uses TRBV19 with TRBJ1-5; no firm D call. DNA of the CDR3: TGTGCCAGTAGTACCCATCAGGTTAATCAGCCCCAGCATTTT. It yields the protein CASSTHQVNQPQHF. Full variable domain (outside the CDR3, taken from reference TRBV19 and TRBJ1-5): DGGITQSPKYLFRKEGQNVTLSCEQNLNHDAMYWYRQDPGQGLRLIYYSQIVNDFQKGDIAEGYSVSREKKESFPLTVTSAQKNPTAFYLCASSTHQVNQPQHFGDGTRLSIL.